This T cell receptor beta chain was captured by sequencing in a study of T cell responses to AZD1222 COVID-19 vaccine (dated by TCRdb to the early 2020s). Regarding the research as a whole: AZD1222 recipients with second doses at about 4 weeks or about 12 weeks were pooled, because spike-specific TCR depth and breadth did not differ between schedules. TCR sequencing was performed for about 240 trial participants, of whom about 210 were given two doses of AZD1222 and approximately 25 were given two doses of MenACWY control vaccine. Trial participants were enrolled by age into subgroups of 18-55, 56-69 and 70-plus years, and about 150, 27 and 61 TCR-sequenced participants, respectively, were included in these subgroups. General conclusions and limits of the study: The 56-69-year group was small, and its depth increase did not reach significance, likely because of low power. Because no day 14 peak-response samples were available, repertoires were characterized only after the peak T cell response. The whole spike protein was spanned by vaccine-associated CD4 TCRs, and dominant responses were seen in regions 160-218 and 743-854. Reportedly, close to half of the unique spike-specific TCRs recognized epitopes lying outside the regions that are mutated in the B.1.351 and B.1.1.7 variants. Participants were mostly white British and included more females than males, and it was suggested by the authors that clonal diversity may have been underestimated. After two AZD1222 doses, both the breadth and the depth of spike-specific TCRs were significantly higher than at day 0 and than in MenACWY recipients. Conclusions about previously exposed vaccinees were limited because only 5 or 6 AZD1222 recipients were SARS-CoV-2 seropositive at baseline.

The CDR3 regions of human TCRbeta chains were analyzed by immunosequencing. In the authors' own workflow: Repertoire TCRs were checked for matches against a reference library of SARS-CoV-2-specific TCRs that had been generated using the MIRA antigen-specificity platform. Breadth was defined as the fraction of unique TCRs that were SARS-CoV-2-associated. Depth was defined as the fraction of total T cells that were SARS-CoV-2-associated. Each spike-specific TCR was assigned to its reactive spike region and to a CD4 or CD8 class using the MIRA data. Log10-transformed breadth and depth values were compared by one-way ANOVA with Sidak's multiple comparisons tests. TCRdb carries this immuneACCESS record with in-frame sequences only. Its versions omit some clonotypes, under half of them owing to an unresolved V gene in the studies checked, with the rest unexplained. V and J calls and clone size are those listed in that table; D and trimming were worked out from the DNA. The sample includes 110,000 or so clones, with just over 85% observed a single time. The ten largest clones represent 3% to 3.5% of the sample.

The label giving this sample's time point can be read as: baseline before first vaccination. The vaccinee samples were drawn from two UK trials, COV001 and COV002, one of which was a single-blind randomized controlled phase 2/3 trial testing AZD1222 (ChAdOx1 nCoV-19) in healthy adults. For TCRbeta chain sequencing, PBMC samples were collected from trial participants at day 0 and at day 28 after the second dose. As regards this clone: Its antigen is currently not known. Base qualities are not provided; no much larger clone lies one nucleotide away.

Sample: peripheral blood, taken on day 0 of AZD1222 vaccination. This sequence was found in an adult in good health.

The DNA reads as follows: TGTGCCAGCAGCCCCCGGGAGACAGCTCCCTACGAGCAGTACTTC. This codes for CASSPRETAPYEQYF. This receptor chain uses TRBV21-1 and TRBJ2-7; the tabulated D call, TRBD2, remains unverified against the DNA. TRBV21-1 is deemed a pseudogene. The CDR3 contains 15 residues, cysteine and phenylalanine counted. Of all the DNA, just the CDR3 is kept, 45 bases in frame from base 1.